A few counts support the clone carrying this T cell receptor beta chain. V was clipped by 3 bases and J by 7 bases, with 4 bases between them. Per the germline V gene, CDR1 is MNHEY and CDR2 is SMNVEV (reference sequence). The CDR3 loop spans 12 amino acids. Original processing methods: Using reference gene primer amplification, nucleated cell counts were estimated. Assay: immunoSEQ multiplex PCR; the TCRdb copy retains only in-frame clones and omits some. V and J calls plus clone size are reproduced from that table; the DNA served to infer D and trimming. The sample has roughly 380,000 clones; roughly 86% are singletons. These data belong to a study of blood T cell repertoires in COVID-19.

The rearrangement joins TRBV27 to TRBJ1-6; D is unclear. Sequencing used peripheral blood. This sequence originates from a human donor with acute or convalescent COVID-19. The donor label of this sample is uncertain. The CDR3 spells CASSFTNSPLHF. In DNA, the CDR3 is TGTGCCAGCAGTTTCACAAATTCACCCCTCCACTTT.